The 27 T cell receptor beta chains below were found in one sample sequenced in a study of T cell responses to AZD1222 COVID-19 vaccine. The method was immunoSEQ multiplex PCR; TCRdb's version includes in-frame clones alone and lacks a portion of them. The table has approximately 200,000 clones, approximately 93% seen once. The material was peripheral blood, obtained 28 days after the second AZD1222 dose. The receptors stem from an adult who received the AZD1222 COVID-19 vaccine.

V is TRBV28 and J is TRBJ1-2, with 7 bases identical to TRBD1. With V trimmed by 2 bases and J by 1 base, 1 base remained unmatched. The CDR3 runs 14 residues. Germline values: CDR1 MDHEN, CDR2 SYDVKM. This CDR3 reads CASSLGQVNYGYTF. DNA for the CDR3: TGTGCCAGCAGTTTAGGACAGGTTAACTATGGCTACACCTTC.

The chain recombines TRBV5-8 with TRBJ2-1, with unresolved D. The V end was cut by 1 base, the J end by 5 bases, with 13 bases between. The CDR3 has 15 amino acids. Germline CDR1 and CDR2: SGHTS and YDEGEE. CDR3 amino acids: CASSLYRAADNEQFF. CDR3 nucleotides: TGTGCCAGCAGCTTGTACCGGGCCGCGGACAATGAGCAGTTCTTC.

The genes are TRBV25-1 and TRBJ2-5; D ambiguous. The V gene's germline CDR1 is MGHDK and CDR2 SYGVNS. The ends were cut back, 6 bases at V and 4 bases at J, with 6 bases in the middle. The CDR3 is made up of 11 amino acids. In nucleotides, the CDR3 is TGTGCCAGCAGGAATACAGAGACCCAGTACTTC. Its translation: CASRNTETQYF.

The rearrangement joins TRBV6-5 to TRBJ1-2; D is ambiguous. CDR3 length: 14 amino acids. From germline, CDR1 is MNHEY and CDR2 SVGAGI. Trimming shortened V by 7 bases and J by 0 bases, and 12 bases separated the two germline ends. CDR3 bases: TGTGCCAGCATAATACACGGCTCTAACTATGGCTACACCTTC. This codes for CASIIHGSNYGYTF.

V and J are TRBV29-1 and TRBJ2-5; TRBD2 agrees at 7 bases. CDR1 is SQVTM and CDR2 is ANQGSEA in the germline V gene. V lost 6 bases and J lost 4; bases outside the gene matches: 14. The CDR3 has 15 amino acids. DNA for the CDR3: TGCAGCGTCCCCGGGGCGGGGGTCTGGGGAGAGACCCAGTACTTC. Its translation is CSVPGAGVWGETQYF.

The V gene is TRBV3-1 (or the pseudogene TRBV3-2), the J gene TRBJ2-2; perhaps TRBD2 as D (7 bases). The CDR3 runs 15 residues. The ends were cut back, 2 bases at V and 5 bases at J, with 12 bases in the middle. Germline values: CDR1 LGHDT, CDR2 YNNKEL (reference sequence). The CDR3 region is CASSQRGAGTGELFF. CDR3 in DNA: TGTGCCAGCAGCCAACGGGGGGCAGGTACCGGGGAGCTGTTTTTT.

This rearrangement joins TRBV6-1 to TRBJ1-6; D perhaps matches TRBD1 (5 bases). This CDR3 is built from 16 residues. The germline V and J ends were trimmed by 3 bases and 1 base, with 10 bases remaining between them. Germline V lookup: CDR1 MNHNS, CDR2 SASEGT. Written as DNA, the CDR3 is TGTGCCAGCAGTGAGGATTGGGGGTCCTATAATTCACCCCTCCACTTT. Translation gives CASSEDWGSYNSPLHF.

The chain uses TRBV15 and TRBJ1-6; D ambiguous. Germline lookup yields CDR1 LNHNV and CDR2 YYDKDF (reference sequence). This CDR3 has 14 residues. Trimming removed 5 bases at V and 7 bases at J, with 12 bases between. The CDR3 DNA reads TGTGCCACCAGCTGGCGGCCGGGGAATTCACCCCTCCACTTT. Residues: CATSWRPGNSPLHF. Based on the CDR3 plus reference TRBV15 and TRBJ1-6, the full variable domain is DAMVIQNPRYQVTQFGKPVTLSCSQTLNHNVMYWYQQKSSQAPKLLFHYYDKDFNNEADTPDNFQSRRPNTSFCFLDIRSPGLGDTAMYLCATSWRPGNSPLHFGNGTRLTVT.

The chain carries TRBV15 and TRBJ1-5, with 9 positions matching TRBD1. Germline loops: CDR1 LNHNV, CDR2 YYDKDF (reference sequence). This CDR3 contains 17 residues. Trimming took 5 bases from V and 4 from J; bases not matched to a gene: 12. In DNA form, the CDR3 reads TGTGCCACCAGCCAAACGAACAGGGGGCAGAGGAATCAGCCCCAGCATTTT. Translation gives CATSQTNRGQRNQPQHF.

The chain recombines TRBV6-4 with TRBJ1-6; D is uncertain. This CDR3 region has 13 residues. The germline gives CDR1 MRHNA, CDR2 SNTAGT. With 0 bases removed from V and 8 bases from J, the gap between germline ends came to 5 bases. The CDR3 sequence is CASSDSAYSPLHF. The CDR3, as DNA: TGTGCCAGCAGTGACTCTGCATATTCACCCCTCCACTTT.

As DNA, the CDR3 is TGTGCCAGCAGCTTGGTTAACTATGGCTACACCTTC. Its protein is CASSLVNYGYTF. This chain joins TRBV5-6 and TRBJ1-2; no clear D. CDR3 length: 12 residues. Germline V lookup: CDR1 SGHDT, CDR2 YYEEEE. The V end lost 0 bases, the J end lost 1 base, and 1 base lay between the germline ends.

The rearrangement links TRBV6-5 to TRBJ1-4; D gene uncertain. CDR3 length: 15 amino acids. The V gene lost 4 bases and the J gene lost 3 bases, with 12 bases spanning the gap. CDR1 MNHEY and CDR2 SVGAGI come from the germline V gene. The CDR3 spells CASSWPFGANEKLFF. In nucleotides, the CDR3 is TGTGCCAGCAGTTGGCCCTTCGGGGCTAATGAAAAACTGTTTTTT.

The CDR3 nucleotides are TGTGCTAGTGGTTTGGTAGGTGGGGAGACCCAGTACTTC. Its protein is CASGLVGGETQYF. The chain employs TRBV12-5 and TRBJ2-5, with D unresolved. The V end was cut by 0 bases, the J end by 5 bases, with 7 bases between. Looked up from germline, CDR1 is LGHNT and CDR2 is FRNRAP. The length of the CDR3 is 13 residues.

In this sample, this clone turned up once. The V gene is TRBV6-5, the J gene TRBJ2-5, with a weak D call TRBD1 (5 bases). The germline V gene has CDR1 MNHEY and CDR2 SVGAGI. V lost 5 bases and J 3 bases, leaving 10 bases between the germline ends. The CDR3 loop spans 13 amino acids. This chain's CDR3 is CASSIPTEETQYF. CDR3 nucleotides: TGTGCCAGCAGTATCCCGACAGAAGAGACCCAGTACTTC.

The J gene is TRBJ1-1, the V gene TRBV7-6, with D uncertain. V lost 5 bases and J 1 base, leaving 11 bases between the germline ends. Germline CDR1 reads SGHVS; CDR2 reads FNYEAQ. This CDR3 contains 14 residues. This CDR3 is CASSPVQENTEAFF. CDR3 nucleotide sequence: TGTGCCAGCAGCCCGGTGCAGGAGAACACTGAAGCTTTCTTT. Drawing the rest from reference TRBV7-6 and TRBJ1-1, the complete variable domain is GAGVSQSPRYKVTKRGQDVALRCDPISGHVSLYWYRQALGQGPEFLTYFNYEAQQDKSGLPNDRFSAERPEGSISTLTIQRTEQRDSAMYRCASSPVQENTEAFFGQGTRLTVV.

The CDR3 nucleotides are TGTGCCAGCAGCTCGCTCGCAGGGGCCGAGCAGTACTTC. Protein sequence: CASSSLAGAEQYF. J is TRBJ2-7 and V is TRBV7-2; possible D gene TRBD1, 6 bases. The germline CDR1 and CDR2 sequences are SGHTA and FQGNSA. This CDR3 contains 13 residues. V lost 4 bases, J lost 6 bases, and 13 bases lay in between. Looking up the rest from reference TRBV7-2 and TRBJ2-7 gives the full variable domain: GAGVSQSPSNKVTEKGKDVELRCDPISGHTALYWYRQSLGQGLEFLIYFQGNSAPDKSGLPSDRFSAERTGGSVSTLTIQRTQQEDSAVYLCASSSLAGAEQYFGPGTRLTVT.

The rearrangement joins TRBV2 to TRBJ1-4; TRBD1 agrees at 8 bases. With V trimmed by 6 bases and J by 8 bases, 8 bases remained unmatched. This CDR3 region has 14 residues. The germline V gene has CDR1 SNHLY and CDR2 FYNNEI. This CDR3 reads CASSPQGALEKLFF. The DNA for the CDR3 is TGTGCCAGCAGCCCGCAGGGGGCGCTGGAAAAACTGTTTTTT.

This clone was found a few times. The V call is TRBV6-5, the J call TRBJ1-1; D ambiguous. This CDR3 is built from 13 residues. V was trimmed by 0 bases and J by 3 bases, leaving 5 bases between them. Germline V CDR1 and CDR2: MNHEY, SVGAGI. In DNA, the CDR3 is TGTGCCAGCAGTTACTCCGCGGACACTGAAGCTTTCTTT. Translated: CASSYSADTEAFF.

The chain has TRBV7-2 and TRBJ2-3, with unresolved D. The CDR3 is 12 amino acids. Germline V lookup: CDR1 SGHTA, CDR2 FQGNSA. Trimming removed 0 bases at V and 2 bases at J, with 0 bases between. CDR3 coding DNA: TGTGCCAGCAGCTTAGCCACAGATACGCAGTATTTT. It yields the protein CASSLATDTQYF.

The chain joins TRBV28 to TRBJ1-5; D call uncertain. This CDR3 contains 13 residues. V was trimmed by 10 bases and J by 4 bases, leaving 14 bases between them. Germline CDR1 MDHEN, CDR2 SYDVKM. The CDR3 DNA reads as TGTGCCACCCTCTTCGCCATAAATCAGCCCCAGCATTTT. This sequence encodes CATLFAINQPQHF.

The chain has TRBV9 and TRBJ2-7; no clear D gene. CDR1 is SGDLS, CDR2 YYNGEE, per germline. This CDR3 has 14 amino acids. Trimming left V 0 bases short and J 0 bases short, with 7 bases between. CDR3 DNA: TGTGCCAGCAGCGTAGTCAGCACCTCCTACGAGCAGTACTTC. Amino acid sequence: CASSVVSTSYEQYF.

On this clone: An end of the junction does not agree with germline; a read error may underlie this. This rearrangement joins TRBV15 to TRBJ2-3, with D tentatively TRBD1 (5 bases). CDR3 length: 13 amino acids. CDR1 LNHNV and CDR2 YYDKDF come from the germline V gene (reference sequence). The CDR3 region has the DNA TGTGCCACCAGCGGAGATAAGGGGCATACGCAGTATTTT. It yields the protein CATSGDKGHTQYF.

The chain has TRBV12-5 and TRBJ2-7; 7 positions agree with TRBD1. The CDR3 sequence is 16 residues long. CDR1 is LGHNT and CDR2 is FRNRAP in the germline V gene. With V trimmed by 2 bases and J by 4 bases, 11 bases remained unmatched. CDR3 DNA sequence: TGTGCTAGTGGTTTGTTCCCGGGCAGGGGGTTTTACGAGCAGTACTTC. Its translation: CASGLFPGRGFYEQYF.

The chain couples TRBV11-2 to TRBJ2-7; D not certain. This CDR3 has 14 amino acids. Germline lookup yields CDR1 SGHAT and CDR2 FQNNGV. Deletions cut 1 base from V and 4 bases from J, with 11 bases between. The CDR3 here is CASSLASPQYEQYF. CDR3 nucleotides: TGTGCCAGCAGCTTAGCCAGCCCCCAGTACGAGCAGTACTTC.

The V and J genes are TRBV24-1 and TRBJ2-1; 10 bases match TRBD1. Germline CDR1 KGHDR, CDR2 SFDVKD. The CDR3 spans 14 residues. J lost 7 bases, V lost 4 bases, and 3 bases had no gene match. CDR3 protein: CATSEGQGWNEQFF. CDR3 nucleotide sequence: TGTGCCACCAGTGAGGGACAGGGGTGGAATGAGCAGTTCTTC.

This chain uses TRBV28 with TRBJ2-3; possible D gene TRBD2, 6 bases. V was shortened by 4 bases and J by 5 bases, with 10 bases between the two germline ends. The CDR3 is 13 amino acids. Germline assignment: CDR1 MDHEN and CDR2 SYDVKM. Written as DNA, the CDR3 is TGTGCCAGCAGTTCCCTTAGCGGAGATACGCAGTATTTT. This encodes CASSSLSGDTQYF. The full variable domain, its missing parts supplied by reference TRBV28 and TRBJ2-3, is DVKVTQSSRYLVKRTGEKVFLECVQDMDHENMFWYRQDPGLGLRLIYFSYDVKMKEKGDIPEGYSVSREKKERFSLILESASTNQTSMYLCASSSLSGDTQYFGPGTRLTVL.

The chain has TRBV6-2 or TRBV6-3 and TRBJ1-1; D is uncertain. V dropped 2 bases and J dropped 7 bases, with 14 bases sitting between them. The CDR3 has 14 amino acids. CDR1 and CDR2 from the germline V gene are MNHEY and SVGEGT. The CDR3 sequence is CASSYRRGRSEAFF. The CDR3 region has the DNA TGTGCCAGCAGTTACCGCCGCGGCCGAAGTGAAGCTTTCTTT.